This T cell receptor (beta chain) was retrieved from a study of blood T cell repertoires in COVID-19. For the study at large: Sources were T cells, B-cell-depleted T cells, or PBMCs; the material itself was cDNA or gDNA.

V dropped 0 bases and J dropped 1; count of bases not matched to a gene: 10. The CDR3 totals 19 residues. Germline lookup yields CDR1 MRHNA and CDR2 SNTAGT. In the authors' workflow: Estimates of nucleated cell counts were drawn from the amplification of reference gene primers. Clones were sequenced by immunoSEQ multiplex PCR, and TCRdb holds only the in-frame ones, with some missing. That table is the source of V, J and clone size, and D and trimming were worked out from the DNA. The sample has about 68,000 clones, around nine tenths seen once; the top ten hold roughly 2.4%. Material: peripheral blood. The source is a human donor in a cohort sampled during active COVID-19. This chain links TRBV6-4 with TRBJ1-4; 8 bases agree with TRBD1. The CDR3 DNA reads as TGTGCCAGCAGTGACTCGTCGTTCGGGACAGGTGTAACTAATGAAAAACTGTTTTTT. It codes for CASSDSSFGTGVTNEKLFF.